Presented here are 13 T cell receptor beta chains from one specimen sequenced in a study of shared clonotypes between healthy human individuals. Produced via immunoSEQ multiplex PCR; TCRdb's table is partial and in-frame only. The sample holds about 480,000 clones, around 79% seen once. Sequencing used PBMCs. The source is a woman aged 40 to 50 in good health. Some clones in this sample may be carry-over from other donors' samples.

This clone was seen only a few times. This rearrangement joins TRBV5-5 to TRBJ1-1; D gene ambiguous. Trimming removed 4 bases from V and 4 bases from J, with 11 bases in between. The CDR3 consists of 13 residues. Germline CDR1 and CDR2: SGHKS and YYEKEE (reference sequence). The CDR3 DNA follows: TGTGCCAGCAGCCGGGGTGGGATCACTGAAGCTTTCTTT. Amino acids: CASSRGGITEAFF.

Notes on this clone: This CDR3 is also generated by other DNA sequences in the sample. The chain combines TRBV7-3 with TRBJ1-1; the D is unclear. Trimming stripped 4 bases from V and 0 bases from J, with 6 bases between. This CDR3 spans 13 amino acids. Germline V gene sequence: CDR1 SGHTA, CDR2 FQGTGA. The CDR3 loop reads CASSSQMNTEAFF. CDR3 bases: TGTGCCAGCAGCTCACAGATGAACACTGAAGCTTTCTTT.

The J gene is TRBJ2-5, the V gene TRBV9; no clear D gene. V lost 4 bases and J lost 2, with 18 bases in between. CDR3 length: 16 amino acids. CDR1 and CDR2 from the germline V gene are SGDLS and YYNGEE. The CDR3 nucleotides read TGTGCCAGCAGCCCCATCTCAGCCAGGAATCAAGAGACCCAGTACTTC. Its protein product is CASSPISARNQETQYF.

This clone was counted between two and nine times. This chain connects TRBV28 to TRBJ2-7; 9 bases are a match to TRBD1. Per germline, CDR1 MDHEN and CDR2 SYDVKM. The CDR3 totals 18 residues. The junction had 19 bases not matched to a gene; V was cut back by 5 bases and J by 5 bases. The CDR3 region has the DNA TGTGCCAGCAGTGCCCGCGCGCCGGACAGGGGATTATTCCACGAGCAGTACTTC. This codes for CASSARAPDRGLFHEQYF.

The CDR3 spells CASKQAGVAGELFF. CDR3 bases: TGTGCCAGCAAACAAGCGGGAGTGGCCGGGGAGCTGTTTTTT. This chain links TRBV28 with TRBJ2-2, with 8 bases matching TRBD2. V gave up 7 bases and J gave up 6 bases; unmatched junction bases: 7. The CDR3 runs 14 residues. Germline CDR1 MDHEN, CDR2 SYDVKM.

V usage is TRBV2 and J usage is TRBJ1-4; tentative D call: TRBD1 (5 bases). CDR1 SNHLY and CDR2 FYNNEI come from the germline V gene. The ends were cut back, 2 bases at V and 4 bases at J, with 11 bases in the middle. This CDR3 spans 15 amino acids. The CDR3 DNA is TGTGCCAGCAGTGAATGGGGCAGAAGTAATGAAAAACTGTTTTTT. Amino acids: CASSEWGRSNEKLFF.

The V and J genes are TRBV6-6 and TRBJ2-1; TRBD2 agrees at 7 bases. The V gene's germline CDR1 is MNHNY and CDR2 SVGAGI (reference sequence). This CDR3 is built from 11 residues. J gave up 9 bases and V 7 bases, and 3 bases lay outside the gene matches. The CDR3 DNA reads as TGTGCCAGCAAGCGGGATAGTGAGCAGTTCTTC. It encodes CASKRDSEQFF.

The chain recombines TRBV28 with TRBJ1-2, with 8 bases identical to TRBD1. CDR1 is MDHEN, CDR2 SYDVKM, per germline. The CDR3 runs to 14 residues. With 2 bases clipped from V and 7 bases from J, the junction kept 6 bases outside the gene matches. The CDR3 DNA follows: TGTGCCAGCAGTTTAGATCCAGGGGGCTTTGGCTACACCTTC. Amino acid sequence: CASSLDPGGFGYTF.

V and J are TRBV10-3 and TRBJ2-3, with TRBD2 matching over 7 bases. CDR3 size: 14 residues. Looked up from germline, CDR1 is ENHRY and CDR2 is SYGVKD. Trimming removed 5 bases from V and 2 bases from J; junction bases left unmatched: 4. The CDR3: CAISSSGATDTQYF. CDR3 sequence (DNA): TGTGCCATCAGTTCAAGCGGGGCCACAGATACGCAGTATTTT.

This chain connects TRBV19 to TRBJ1-5; the match to TRBD1 covers 7 bases. The germline gives CDR1 LNHDA, CDR2 SQIVND (reference sequence). The CDR3 is 16 amino acids. V lost 5 bases, J lost 4 bases, and 11 bases stayed unmatched. CDR3 in DNA: TGTGCCAGTAGTTCCCCCTGGACAGGTGGGAATCAGCCCCAGCATTTT. Its translation is CASSSPWTGGNQPQHF. The variable domain in full, with the rest retrieved from reference TRBV19 and TRBJ1-5, is DGGITQSPKYLFRKEGQNVTLSCEQNLNHDAMYWYRQDPGQGLRLIYYSQIVNDFQKGDIAEGYSVSREKKESFPLTVTSAQKNPTAFYLCASSSPWTGGNQPQHFGDGTRLSIL.

V is TRBV28 and J is TRBJ2-5, with a tentative D call TRBD2 (5 bases). There are 14 residues in the CDR3. Trimming took off 7 bases at V and 5 bases at J, with 17 bases between the two ends. Germline values: CDR1 MDHEN, CDR2 SYDVKM. CDR3: CASTKRTGGETQYF. Written as DNA, the CDR3 is TGTGCCAGCACCAAACGGACGGGCGGGGAGACCCAGTACTTC.

In its sample, this clone was seen a few times. The V call is TRBV2, the J call TRBJ1-3; 9 bases align to TRBD1. This CDR3 spans 13 amino acids. J gave up 8 bases and V 6 bases, and 5 bases lay outside the gene matches. Germline assignment: CDR1 SNHLY and CDR2 FYNNEI. Here the CDR3 DNA reads TGTGCCAGCAGGGGGGACAGGGTGCACACCATATATTTT. It codes for CASRGDRVHTIYF.

CDR3 loop: CASTTGTGIGEQFF. As DNA, the CDR3 is TGTGCCAGCACCACCGGAACAGGGATCGGTGAGCAGTTCTTC. The chain is built from TRBV9 and TRBJ2-1; D possibly corresponds to TRBD1 (6 bases). This CDR3 region has 14 residues. Trimming shortened V by 6 bases and J by 9 bases, and 19 bases separated the two germline ends. CDR1 and CDR2 (germline): SGDLS, YYNGEE.